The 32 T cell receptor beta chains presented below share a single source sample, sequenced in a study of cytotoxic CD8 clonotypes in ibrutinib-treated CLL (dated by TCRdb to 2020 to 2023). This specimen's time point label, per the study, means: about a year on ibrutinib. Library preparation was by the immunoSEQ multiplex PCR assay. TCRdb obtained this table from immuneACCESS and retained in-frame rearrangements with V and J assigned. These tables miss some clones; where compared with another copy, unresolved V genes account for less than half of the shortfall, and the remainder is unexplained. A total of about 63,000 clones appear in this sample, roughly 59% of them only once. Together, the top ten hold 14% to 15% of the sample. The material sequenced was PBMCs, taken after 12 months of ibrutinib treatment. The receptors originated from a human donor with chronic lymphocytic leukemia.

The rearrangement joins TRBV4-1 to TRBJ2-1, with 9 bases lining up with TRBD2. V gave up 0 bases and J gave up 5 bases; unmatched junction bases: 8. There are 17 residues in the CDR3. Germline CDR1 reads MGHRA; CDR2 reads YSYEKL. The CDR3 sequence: CASSQEIAGERDNEQFF. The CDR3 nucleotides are TGCGCCAGCAGCCAAGAGATAGCGGGAGAGAGGGACAATGAGCAGTTCTTC.

The DNA for the CDR3 is TGTGCCAGCACCCGGGACTACAAATACAATGAGCAGTTCTTC. Protein product: CASTRDYKYNEQFF. The chain has TRBV11-2 and TRBJ2-1; 7 bases match TRBD2. From germline, CDR1 is SGHAT and CDR2 FQNNGV. The CDR3 runs to 14 residues. V trimming: 7 bases; J trimming: 4 bases; junction bases outside the gene matches: 7.

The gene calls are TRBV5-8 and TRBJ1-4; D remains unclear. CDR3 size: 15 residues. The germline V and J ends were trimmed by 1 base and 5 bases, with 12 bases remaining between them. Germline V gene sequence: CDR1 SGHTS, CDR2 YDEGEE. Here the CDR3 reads CASSLLVLQNEKLFF. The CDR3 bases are TGTGCCAGCAGCTTGCTCGTCCTACAGAATGAAAAACTGTTTTTT.

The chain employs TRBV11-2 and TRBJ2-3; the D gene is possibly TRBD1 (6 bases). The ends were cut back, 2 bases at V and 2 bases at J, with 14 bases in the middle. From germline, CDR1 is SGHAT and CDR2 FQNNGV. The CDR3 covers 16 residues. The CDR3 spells CASSLRMGADTDTQYF. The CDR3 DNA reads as TGTGCCAGCAGCTTACGGATGGGGGCAGACACAGATACGCAGTATTTT.

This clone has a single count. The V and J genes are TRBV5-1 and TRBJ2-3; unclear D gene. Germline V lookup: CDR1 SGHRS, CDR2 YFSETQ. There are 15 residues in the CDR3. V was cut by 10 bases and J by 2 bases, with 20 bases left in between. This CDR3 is CASYDIPRTTDTQYF. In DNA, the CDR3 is TGCGCCTCTTATGACATCCCGAGAACCACAGATACGCAGTATTTT.

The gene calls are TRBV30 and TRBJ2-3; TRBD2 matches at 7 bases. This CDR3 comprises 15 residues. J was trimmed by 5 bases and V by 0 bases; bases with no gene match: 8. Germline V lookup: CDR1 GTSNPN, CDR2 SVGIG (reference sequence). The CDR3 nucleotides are TGTGCCTGGAGTGTAGGGCTAGCGGAAAAAGATACGCAGTATTTT. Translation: CAWSVGLAEKDTQYF.

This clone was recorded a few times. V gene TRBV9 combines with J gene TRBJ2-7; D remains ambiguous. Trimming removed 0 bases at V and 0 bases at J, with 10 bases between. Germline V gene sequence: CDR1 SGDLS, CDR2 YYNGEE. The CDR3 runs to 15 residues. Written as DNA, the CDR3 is TGTGCCAGCAGCGTAGGTGCAGGACGCTCCTACGAGCAGTACTTC. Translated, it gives CASSVGAGRSYEQYF. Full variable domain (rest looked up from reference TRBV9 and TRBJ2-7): DSGVTQTPKHLITATGQRVTLRCSPRSGDLSVYWYQQSLDQGLQFLIQYYNGEERAKGNILERFSAQQFPDLHSELNLSSLELGDSALYFCASSVGAGRSYEQYFGPGTRLTVT.

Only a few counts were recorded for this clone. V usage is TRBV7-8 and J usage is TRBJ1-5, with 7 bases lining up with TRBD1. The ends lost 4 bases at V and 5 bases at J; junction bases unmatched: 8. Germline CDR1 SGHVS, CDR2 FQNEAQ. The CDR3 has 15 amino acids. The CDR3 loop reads CASSSGQVRDQPQHF. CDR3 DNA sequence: TGTGCCAGCAGCTCTGGACAGGTCAGAGATCAGCCCCAGCATTTT. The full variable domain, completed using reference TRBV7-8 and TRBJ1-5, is GAGVSQSPRYKVAKRGQDVALRCDPISGHVSLFWYQQALGQGPEFLTYFQNEAQLDKSGLPSDRFFAERPEGSVSTLKIQRTQQEDSAVYLCASSSGQVRDQPQHFGDGTRLSIL.

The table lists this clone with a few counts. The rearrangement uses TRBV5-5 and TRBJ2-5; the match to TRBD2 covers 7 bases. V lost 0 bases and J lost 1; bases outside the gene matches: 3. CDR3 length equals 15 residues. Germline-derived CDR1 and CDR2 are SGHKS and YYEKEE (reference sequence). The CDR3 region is CASSLVGTIQETQYF. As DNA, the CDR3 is TGTGCCAGCAGCTTGGTTGGGACTATCCAAGAGACCCAGTACTTC.

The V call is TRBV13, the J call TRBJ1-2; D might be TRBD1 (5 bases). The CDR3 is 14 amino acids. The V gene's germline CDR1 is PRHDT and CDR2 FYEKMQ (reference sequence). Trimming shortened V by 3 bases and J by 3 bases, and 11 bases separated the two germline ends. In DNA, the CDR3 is TGTGCCAGCAGCTTGGTGGGGGGGTACTATGGCTACACCTTC. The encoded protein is CASSLVGGYYGYTF.

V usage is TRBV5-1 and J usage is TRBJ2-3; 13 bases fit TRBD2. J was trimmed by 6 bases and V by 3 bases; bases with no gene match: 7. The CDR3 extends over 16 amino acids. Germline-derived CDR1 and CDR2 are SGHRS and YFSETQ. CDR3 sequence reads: CASSWAGTSGVDTQYF. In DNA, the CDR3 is TGCGCCAGCAGCTGGGCCGGGACTAGCGGGGTGGATACGCAGTATTTT.

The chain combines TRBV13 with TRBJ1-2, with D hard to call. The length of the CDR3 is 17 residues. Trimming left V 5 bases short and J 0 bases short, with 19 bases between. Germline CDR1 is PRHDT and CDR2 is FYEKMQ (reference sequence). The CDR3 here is CASSPTFGSVTNYGYTF. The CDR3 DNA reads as TGTGCCAGCAGCCCGACGTTCGGGTCAGTTACTAACTATGGCTACACCTTC.

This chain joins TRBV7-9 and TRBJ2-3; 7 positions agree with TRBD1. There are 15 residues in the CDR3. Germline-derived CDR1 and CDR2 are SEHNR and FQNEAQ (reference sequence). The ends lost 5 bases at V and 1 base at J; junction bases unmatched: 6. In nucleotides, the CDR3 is TGTGCCAGCAGCGCCGGACAGGCCCGCACAGATACGCAGTATTTT. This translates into CASSAGQARTDTQYF.

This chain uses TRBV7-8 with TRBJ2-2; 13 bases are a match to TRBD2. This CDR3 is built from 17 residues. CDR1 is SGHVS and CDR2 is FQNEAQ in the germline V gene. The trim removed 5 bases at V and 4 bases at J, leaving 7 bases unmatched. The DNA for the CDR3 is TGTGCCAGCAGCACAGGCGGGACTAGCGGGACCACCGGGGAGCTGTTTTTT. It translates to CASSTGGTSGTTGELFF.

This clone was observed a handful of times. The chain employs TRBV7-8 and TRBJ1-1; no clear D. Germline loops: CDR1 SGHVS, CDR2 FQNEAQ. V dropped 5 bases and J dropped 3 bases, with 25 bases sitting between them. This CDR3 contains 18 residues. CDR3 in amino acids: CASSPNIRISFKDTEAFF. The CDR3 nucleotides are TGTGCCAGCAGCCCAAACATCAGGATATCGTTCAAGGACACTGAAGCTTTCTTT.

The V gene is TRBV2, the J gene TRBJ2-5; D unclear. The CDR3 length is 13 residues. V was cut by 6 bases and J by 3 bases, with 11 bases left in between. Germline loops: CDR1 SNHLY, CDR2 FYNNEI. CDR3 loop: CASSNDHKETQYF. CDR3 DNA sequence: TGTGCCAGCAGCAATGACCACAAAGAGACCCAGTACTTC.

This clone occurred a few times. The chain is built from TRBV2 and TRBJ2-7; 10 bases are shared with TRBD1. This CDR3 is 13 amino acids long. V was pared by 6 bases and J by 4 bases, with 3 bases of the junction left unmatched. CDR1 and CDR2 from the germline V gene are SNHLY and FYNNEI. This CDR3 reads CASRGQGRYEQYV. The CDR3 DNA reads TGTGCCAGCAGGGGACAGGGGCGGTACGAGCAGTACGTC.

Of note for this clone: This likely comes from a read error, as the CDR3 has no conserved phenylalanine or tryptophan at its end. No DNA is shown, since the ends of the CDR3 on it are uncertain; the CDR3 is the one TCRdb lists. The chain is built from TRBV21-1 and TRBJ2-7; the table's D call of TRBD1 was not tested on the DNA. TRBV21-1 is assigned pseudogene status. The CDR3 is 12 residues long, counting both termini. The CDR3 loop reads CASSKGLRDRGR.

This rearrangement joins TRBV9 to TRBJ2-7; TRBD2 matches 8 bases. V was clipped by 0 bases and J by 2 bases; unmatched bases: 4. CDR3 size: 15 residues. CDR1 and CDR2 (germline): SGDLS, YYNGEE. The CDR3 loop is CASSVASGPAYEQYF. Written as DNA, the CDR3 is TGTGCCAGCAGCGTAGCTAGCGGGCCGGCCTACGAGCAGTACTTC.

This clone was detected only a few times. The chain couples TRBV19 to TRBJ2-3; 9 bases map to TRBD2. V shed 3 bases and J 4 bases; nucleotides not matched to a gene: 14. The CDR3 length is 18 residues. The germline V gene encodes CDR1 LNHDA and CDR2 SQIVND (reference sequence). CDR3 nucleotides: TGTGCCAGTAGTATGTCCCGCGGGGGGGCCGTCTGGGCAGATACGCAGTATTTT. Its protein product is CASSMSRGGAVWADTQYF.

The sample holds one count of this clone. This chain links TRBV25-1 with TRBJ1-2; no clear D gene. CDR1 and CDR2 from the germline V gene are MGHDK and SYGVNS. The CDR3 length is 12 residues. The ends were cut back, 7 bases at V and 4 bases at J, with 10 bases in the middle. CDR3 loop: CASTSGVYGYTF. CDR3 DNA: TGTGCCAGCACCTCGGGCGTCTATGGCTACACCTTC.

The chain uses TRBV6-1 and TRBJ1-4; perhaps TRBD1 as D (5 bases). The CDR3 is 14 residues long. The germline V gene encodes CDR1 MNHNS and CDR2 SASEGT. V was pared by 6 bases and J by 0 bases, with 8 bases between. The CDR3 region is CASSLGATNEKLFF. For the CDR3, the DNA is TGTGCCAGCAGCTTAGGGGCAACTAATGAAAAACTGTTTTTT.

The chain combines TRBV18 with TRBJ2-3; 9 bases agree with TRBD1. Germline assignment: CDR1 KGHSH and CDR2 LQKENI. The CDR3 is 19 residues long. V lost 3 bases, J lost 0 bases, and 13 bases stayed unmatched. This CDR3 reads CASSPRDRAVAVSTDTQYF. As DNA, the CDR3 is TGTGCCAGCTCACCCCGGGACAGGGCTGTAGCGGTCAGCACAGATACGCAGTATTTT.

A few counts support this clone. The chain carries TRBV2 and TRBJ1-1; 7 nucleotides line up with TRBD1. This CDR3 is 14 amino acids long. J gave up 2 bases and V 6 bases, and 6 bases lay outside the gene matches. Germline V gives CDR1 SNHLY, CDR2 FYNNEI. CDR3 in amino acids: CASSPRGVNTEAFF. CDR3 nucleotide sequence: TGTGCCAGCAGCCCCAGGGGGGTAAACACTGAAGCTTTCTTT.

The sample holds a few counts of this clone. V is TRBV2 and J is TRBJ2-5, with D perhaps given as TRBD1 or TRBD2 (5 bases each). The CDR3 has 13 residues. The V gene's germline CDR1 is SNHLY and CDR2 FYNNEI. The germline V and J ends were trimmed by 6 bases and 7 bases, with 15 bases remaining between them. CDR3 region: CASRVVGVGTQYF. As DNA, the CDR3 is TGTGCCAGCAGGGTAGTGGGGGTGGGGACCCAGTACTTC.

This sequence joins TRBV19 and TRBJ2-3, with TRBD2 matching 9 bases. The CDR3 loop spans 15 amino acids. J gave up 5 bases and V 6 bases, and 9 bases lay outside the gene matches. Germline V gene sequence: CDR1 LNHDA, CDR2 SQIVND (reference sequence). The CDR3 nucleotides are TGTGCCAGTAGAGAGAGCGGGAGGAAAAAAGATACGCAGTATTTT. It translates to CASRESGRKKDTQYF.

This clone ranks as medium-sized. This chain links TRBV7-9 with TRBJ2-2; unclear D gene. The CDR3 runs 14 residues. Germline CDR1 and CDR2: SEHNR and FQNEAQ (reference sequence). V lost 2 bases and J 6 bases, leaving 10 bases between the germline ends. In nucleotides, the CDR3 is TGTGCCAGCAGCTTATTGTTGTTTGCCGGGGAGCTGTTTTTT. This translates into CASSLLLFAGELFF.

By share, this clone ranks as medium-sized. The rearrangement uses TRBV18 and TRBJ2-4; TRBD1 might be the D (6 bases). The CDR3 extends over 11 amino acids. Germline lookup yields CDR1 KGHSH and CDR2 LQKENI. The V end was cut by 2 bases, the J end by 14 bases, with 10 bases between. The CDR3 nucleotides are TGTGCCAGCTCACCAAATCAGGGGAAGTACTTC. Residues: CASSPNQGKYF.

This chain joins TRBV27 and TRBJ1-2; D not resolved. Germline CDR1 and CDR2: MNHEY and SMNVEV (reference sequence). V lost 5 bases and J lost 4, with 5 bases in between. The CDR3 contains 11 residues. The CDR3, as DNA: TGTGCCAGCAGTCCCGGCTATGGCTACACCTTC. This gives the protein CASSPGYGYTF.

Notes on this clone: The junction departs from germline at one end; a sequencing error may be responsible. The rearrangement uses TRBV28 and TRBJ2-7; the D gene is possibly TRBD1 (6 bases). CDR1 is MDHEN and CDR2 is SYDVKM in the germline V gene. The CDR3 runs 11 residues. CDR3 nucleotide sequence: TGTGCCAGCAGTATCCCCAGGGGAATGGACTTC. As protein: CASSIPRGMDF.

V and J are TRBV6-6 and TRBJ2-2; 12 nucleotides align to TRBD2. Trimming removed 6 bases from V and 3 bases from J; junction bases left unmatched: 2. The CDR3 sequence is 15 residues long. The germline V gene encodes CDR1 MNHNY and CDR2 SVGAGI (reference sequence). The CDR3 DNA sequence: TGTGCCAGCAGCCGGACTAGCGGGGACACCGGGGAGCTGTTTTTT. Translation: CASSRTSGDTGELFF.

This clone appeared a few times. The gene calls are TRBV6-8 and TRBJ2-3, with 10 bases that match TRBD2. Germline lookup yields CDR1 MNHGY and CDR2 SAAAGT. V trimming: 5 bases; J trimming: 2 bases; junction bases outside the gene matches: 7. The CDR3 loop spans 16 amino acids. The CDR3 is CASSRRTSGITDTQYF. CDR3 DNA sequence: TGTGCCAGCAGTCGTAGGACTAGCGGTATCACAGATACGCAGTATTTT.